The 32 T cell receptor beta chains below all came from one sample that was sequenced in a study of blood T cell repertoires in COVID-19. Profiled with immunoSEQ multiplex PCR; TCRdb holds only in-frame clones, not every one. The sample has about 170,000 clones, around four fifths seen once. Sequencing was done on a sample of peripheral blood. These receptors were collected from a woman in her 70s who had recovered from COVID-19.

V usage is TRBV4-1 and J usage is TRBJ1-5; D is ambiguous. Germline CDR1 reads MGHRA; CDR2 reads YSYEKL. The V end was cut by 1 base, the J end by 3 bases, with 13 bases between. The CDR3 is made up of 16 amino acids. The CDR3 reads CASSQGGGINNQPQHF. Here the CDR3 DNA reads TGCGCCAGCAGCCAAGGGGGAGGGATTAACAATCAGCCCCAGCATTTT.

This clone was counted between two and nine times. This chain joins TRBV4-2 and TRBJ2-2; D might be TRBD1 (6 bases). Deletions cut 1 base from V and 3 bases from J, with 9 bases between. Germline V gene data show CDR1 as LGHNA and CDR2 as YNFKEQ. CDR3 length equals 15 residues. DNA for the CDR3: TGTGCCAGCAGCCAAGTAGGGGGATACACCGGGGAGCTGTTTTTT. Protein: CASSQVGGYTGELFF.

The chain joins TRBV5-1 to TRBJ1-2; 9 bases match TRBD1. This CDR3 has 14 amino acids. J was trimmed by 7 bases and V by 0 bases; bases with no gene match: 4. Germline V lookup: CDR1 SGHRS, CDR2 YFSETQ. CDR3 amino acids: CASSLAVTGGGYTF. CDR3 bases: TGCGCCAGCAGCTTGGCCGTGACAGGGGGTGGCTACACCTTC.

The rearrangement joins TRBV19 to TRBJ1-5; D ambiguous. CDR3 length: 15 amino acids. V was pared by 1 base and J by 4 bases, with 11 bases between. Germline assignment: CDR1 LNHDA and CDR2 SQIVND (reference sequence). The CDR3 sequence is CASSIVGRGNQPQHF. The CDR3 nucleotides read TGTGCCAGTAGTATAGTAGGTCGGGGAAATCAGCCCCAGCATTTT.

V is TRBV7-3 and J is TRBJ2-6; D not resolved. Germline V gives CDR1 SGHTA, CDR2 FQGTGA. V was cut by 2 bases and J by 0 bases, with 11 bases left in between. The CDR3 is 17 amino acids. CDR3 nucleotide sequence: TGTGCCAGCAGCTTATTGACCTACAGCTCTGGGGCCAACGTCCTGACTTTC. Residues: CASSLLTYSSGANVLTF.

The sample holds one count of this clone. Here the CDR3 reads CSGGLQDTQYF. In DNA form, the CDR3 reads TGCAGCGGTGGACTACAAGATACGCAGTATTTT. The chain employs TRBV29-1 and TRBJ2-3; D may be TRBD2 (6 bases). V lost 7 bases and J 5 bases, leaving 10 bases between the germline ends. Germline assignment: CDR1 SQVTM and CDR2 ANQGSEA. There are 11 residues in the CDR3.

In this sample, this clone turned up once. This rearrangement joins TRBV5-5 to TRBJ2-3, with TRBD2 matching 11 bases. V shed 0 bases and J 8 bases; nucleotides not matched to a gene: 14. Germline-derived CDR1 and CDR2 are SGHKS and YYEKEE (reference sequence). The CDR3 spans 18 residues. The chain's CDR3 is CASSLAGLAGGPAVTQYF. CDR3 DNA sequence: TGTGCCAGCAGCTTGGCCGGGCTAGCGGGGGGACCGGCGGTTACGCAGTATTTT.

This chain links TRBV30 with TRBJ1-6; perhaps TRBD1 as D (6 bases). Trimming pared 3 bases from V and 9 bases from J, leaving 15 bases between. CDR3 size: 14 residues. CDR1 and CDR2 from the germline V gene are GTSNPN and SVGIG (reference sequence). CDR3 in amino acids: CAWRGDNPFSPLHF. The CDR3 DNA reads as TGTGCCTGGAGGGGGGACAACCCATTTTCACCCCTCCACTTT.

The chain links TRBV18 to TRBJ1-2; 12 positions agree with TRBD1. CDR3 length: 16 residues. V lost 3 bases to trimming and J lost 8 bases; unmatched junction nucleotides: 10. Germline CDR1 and CDR2: KGHSH and LQKENI. CDR3 in amino acids: CASSPRGTGGPEGYTF. The CDR3 nucleotides read TGTGCCAGCTCACCGCGCGGGACAGGGGGCCCAGAGGGCTACACCTTC. The entire variable domain, with the rest obtained from reference TRBV18 and TRBJ1-2, is as follows: NAGVMQNPRHLVRRRGQEARLRCSPMKGHSHVYWYRQLPEEGLKFMVYLQKENIIDESGMPKERFSAEFPKEGPSILRIQQVVRGDSAAYFCASSPRGTGGPEGYTFGSGTRLTVV.

The chain joins TRBV6-5 to TRBJ1-1; 9 nucleotides line up with TRBD1. J lost 3 bases, V lost 6 bases, and 5 bases had no gene match. CDR1 and CDR2 from the germline V gene are MNHEY and SVGAGI. The CDR3 has 14 amino acids. Here the CDR3 DNA reads TGTGCCAGCAGAAACAGGGGGCCAGACACTGAAGCTTTCTTT. Amino acid sequence: CASRNRGPDTEAFF.

The chain employs TRBV7-8 and TRBJ2-1; tentatively, D is TRBD1 (5 bases). Germline CDR1 SGHVS, CDR2 FQNEAQ. The CDR3 loop spans 16 amino acids. Trimming took off 5 bases at V and 4 bases at J, with 18 bases between the two ends. The CDR3 is CASSPRVPRSYNEQFF. In DNA, the CDR3 is TGTGCCAGCAGCCCCAGGGTCCCTAGGAGTTACAATGAGCAGTTCTTC.

The chain links TRBV5-6 to TRBJ2-3, with D possibly being TRBD1 (5 bases). Germline CDR1 reads SGHDT; CDR2 reads YYEEEE. Between the trimmed V and J ends, which lost 0 bases and 2 bases, there was a span of 10 bases. The CDR3 length is 15 residues. For the CDR3, the DNA is TGTGCCAGCAGCTTGGGGGGCGCGGCCACAGATACGCAGTATTTT. Translating gives CASSLGGAATDTQYF.

This chain uses TRBV27 with TRBJ1-1; D gene ambiguous. The germline V gene encodes CDR1 MNHEY and CDR2 SMNVEV (reference sequence). CDR3 length equals 14 residues. V was cut by 6 bases and J by 4 bases, with 15 bases left in between. CDR3 sequence (DNA): TGTGCCAGCAGGGTTCCCGGGGTTATCACTGAAGCTTTCTTT. Its protein product is CASRVPGVITEAFF.

This clone was found a few times. CDR3 region: CATSAPMRGNYGYTF. CDR3 DNA: TGTGCCACCAGCGCACCGATGCGGGGTAACTATGGCTACACCTTC. V usage is TRBV15 and J usage is TRBJ1-2; no definite D call. CDR1 LNHNV and CDR2 YYDKDF come from the germline V gene (reference sequence). V was trimmed by 5 bases and J by 1 base, leaving 14 bases between them. The CDR3 contains 15 residues. The full variable domain, with the rest looked up from reference TRBV15 and TRBJ1-2, is DAMVIQNPRYQVTQFGKPVTLSCSQTLNHNVMYWYQQKSSQAPKLLFHYYDKDFNNEADTPDNFQSRRPNTSFCFLDIRSPGLGDTAMYLCATSAPMRGNYGYTFGSGTRLTVV.

The V and J genes are TRBV21-1 and TRBJ1-1. TRBV21-1 is tagged as a pseudogene. The CDR3 runs to 12 residues. The CDR3 is CASSPRGTEAFF. CDR3 DNA sequence: TGTGCCAGCAGCCCCCGGGGGACTGAAGCTTTCTTT.

The rearrangement joins TRBV3-1 (or the pseudogene TRBV3-2) to TRBJ2-7, with TRBD2 matching over 7 bases. Germline CDR1 is LGHDT and CDR2 is YNNKEL (reference sequence). V shed 4 bases and J 6 bases; nucleotides not matched to a gene: 6. This CDR3 comprises 13 residues. The CDR3, as DNA: TGTGCCAGCAGCCCCCGGGGAGGGCCCGAGCAGTACTTC. As protein: CASSPRGGPEQYF.

V is TRBV11-3 and J is TRBJ2-3, with D possibly matching TRBD2 (6 bases). Germline lookup yields CDR1 SGHNT and CDR2 YENEEA. V lost 1 base and J lost 5, with 13 bases in between. This CDR3 spans 15 amino acids. CDR3 nucleotide sequence: TGTGCCAGCAGCTTAGCCCATGGCGGGGAAGATACGCAGTATTTT. This encodes CASSLAHGGEDTQYF. Full variable domain (rest looked up from reference TRBV11-3 and TRBJ2-3): EAGVVQSPRYKIIEKKQPVAFWCNPISGHNTLYWYLQNLGQGPELLIRYENEEAVDDSQLPKDRFSAERLKGVDSTLKIQPAELGDSAVYLCASSLAHGGEDTQYFGPGTRLTVL.

The chain employs TRBV5-1 and TRBJ2-1; 11 positions match TRBD2. V lost 9 bases to trimming and J lost 5 bases; unmatched junction nucleotides: 10. CDR1 and CDR2 from the germline V gene are SGHRS and YFSETQ. This CDR3 comprises 15 residues. DNA of the CDR3: TGCGCCACCCGACGACTAGCGGGATCTAACAATGAGCAGTTCTTC. This gives the protein CATRRLAGSNNEQFF.

The CDR3 region is CASTPPSTDTQYF. The CDR3 bases are TGTGCCAGCACCCCCCCTAGCACAGATACGCAGTATTTT. The chain recombines TRBV6-6 with TRBJ2-3; no firm D call. The CDR3 sequence is 13 residues long. CDR1 and CDR2 from the germline V gene are MNHNY and SVGAGI (reference sequence). With 7 bases removed from V and 0 bases from J, the gap between germline ends came to 8 bases.

V and J are TRBV7-2 and TRBJ1-2, with TRBD1 matching over 8 bases. With 4 bases clipped from V and 9 bases from J, the junction kept 4 bases outside the gene matches. This CDR3 region has 12 residues. Germline assignment: CDR1 SGHTA and CDR2 FQGNSA. The CDR3 region has the DNA TGTGCCAGCAGCTCGCCAGGGGGCAGCTACACCTTC. Its protein product is CASSSPGGSYTF.

The rearrangement links TRBV27 to TRBJ1-5, with D possibly being TRBD1 (5 bases). The V and J ends lost 5 bases and 2 bases respectively, with 16 bases between them. Germline V gene lookup returns CDR1 MNHEY and CDR2 SMNVEV (reference sequence). This CDR3 comprises 16 residues. CDR3 in amino acids: CASSTRGREGNQPQHF. CDR3 sequence (DNA): TGTGCCAGCAGTACCCGGGGCAGGGAGGGCAATCAGCCCCAGCATTTT.

CDR3 coding DNA: TGTGCCAGCAGTTACAGGCTCGTCTACGAGCAGTACTTC. Its protein is CASSYRLVYEQYF. V usage is TRBV5-5 and J usage is TRBJ2-7; D possibly corresponds to TRBD1 (5 bases). The CDR3 runs 13 residues. Trimming stripped 5 bases from V and 3 bases from J, with 12 bases between. In germline, CDR1 is SGHKS, CDR2 YYEKEE (reference sequence).

V is TRBV7-8 and J is TRBJ1-3, with 10 bases aligning to TRBD1. The germline V gene has CDR1 SGHVS and CDR2 FQNEAQ. The CDR3 contains 16 residues. Germline trimming cut 5 bases from V and 0 bases from J; bases unmatched to any gene: 4. This chain's CDR3 is CASSPDRGLSGNTIYF. The CDR3 DNA is TGTGCCAGCAGCCCAGACAGGGGGCTCTCTGGAAACACCATATATTTT.

The CDR3 DNA is TGTGCCAGCAGTTATGGGCTAGCGGGAGTCGTCGAGCAGTACTTC. Amino acid sequence: CASSYGLAGVVEQYF. The rearrangement joins TRBV6-5 to TRBJ2-7; 10 nucleotides line up with TRBD2. The germline CDR1 and CDR2 sequences are MNHEY and SVGAGI. The CDR3 is made up of 15 amino acids. V lost 3 bases to trimming and J lost 6 bases; unmatched junction nucleotides: 8.

CDR3 sequence reads: CASSSRQGRDQPQHF. CDR3 in DNA: TGTGCCAGCAGTTCCCGGCAGGGGCGCGATCAGCCCCAGCATTTT. This rearrangement joins TRBV28 to TRBJ1-5; D is perhaps TRBD1 (6 bases). Germline-derived CDR1 and CDR2 are MDHEN and SYDVKM. V was pared by 4 bases and J by 5 bases, with 15 bases between. The CDR3 is 15 amino acids.

The chain uses TRBV10-1 and TRBJ1-1, with D unresolved. V shed 3 bases and J shed 7 bases, with 12 bases lying between them. The CDR3 contains 13 residues. Germline V gene data show CDR1 as WNHNN and CDR2 as SYGVQD (reference sequence). The CDR3, as DNA: TGCGCCAGCAGTGAAGGAGGACCGGGTGAAGCTTTCTTT. This translates into CASSEGGPGEAFF.

J is TRBJ1-3 and V is TRBV4-1; D is ambiguous. Trimming stripped 4 bases from V and 7 bases from J, with 17 bases between. The CDR3 is 15 residues long. Germline V CDR1 and CDR2: MGHRA, YSYEKL. The CDR3 DNA is TGCGCCAGCAGCCGACTCGGCCTCCCGGGGAACACCATATATTTT. The encoded protein is CASSRLGLPGNTIYF.

J is TRBJ1-1 and V is TRBV5-4, with D possibly being TRBD1 (6 bases). Deletions cut 4 bases from V and 1 base from J, with 14 bases between. Germline V CDR1 and CDR2: SGHNT, YYREEE (reference sequence). This CDR3 is 15 amino acids long. CDR3 in amino acids: CASSITGHKNTEAFF. The CDR3 coding sequence is TGTGCCAGCAGCATAACGGGACACAAGAACACTGAAGCTTTCTTT.

The chain has TRBV3-1 (or the pseudogene TRBV3-2) and TRBJ2-5, with 7 positions matching TRBD2. Germline CDR1 LGHDT, CDR2 YNNKEL (reference sequence). The CDR3 is 13 amino acids. V was pared by 9 bases and J by 1 base, with 5 bases of the junction left unmatched. This CDR3 reads CASNRGVQETQYF. In DNA, the CDR3 is TGTGCCAGTAACCGGGGGGTCCAAGAGACCCAGTACTTC.

The gene calls are TRBV4-2 and TRBJ2-7, with D possibly being TRBD2 (5 bases). Per germline, CDR1 LGHNA and CDR2 YNFKEQ. V was shortened by 4 bases and J by 5 bases, with 21 bases between the two germline ends. This CDR3 has 16 residues. CDR3 coding DNA: TGTGCCAGCAGCCTCGGGCGGGCCAGGTCATTCGACGAGCAGTACTTC. Its protein product is CASSLGRARSFDEQYF.

The gene calls are TRBV7-2 and TRBJ1-1, with a weak D call TRBD1 (5 bases). Germline V gene data show CDR1 as SGHTA and CDR2 as FQGNSA. The CDR3 runs to 16 residues. Trimming stripped 2 bases from V and 4 bases from J, with 17 bases between. The CDR3 sequence: CASSLNGGSGSTEAFF. DNA for the CDR3: TGTGCCAGCAGCTTAAACGGGGGTTCCGGGAGCACTGAAGCTTTCTTT.

The chain links TRBV6-5 to TRBJ2-7; 9 nucleotides match TRBD1. The ends lost 6 bases at V and 5 bases at J; junction bases unmatched: 8. The V gene's germline CDR1 is MNHEY and CDR2 SVGAGI. The CDR3 runs 14 residues. The CDR3 loop is CASRRTGGPHEQYF. The DNA for the CDR3 is TGTGCCAGCAGGAGAACAGGGGGCCCCCACGAGCAGTACTTC.